Each of the 9 T cell receptor beta chains below was sequenced from the same sample in a study of blood T cell repertoires in COVID-19. The method was immunoSEQ multiplex PCR; TCRdb's version includes in-frame clones alone and lacks a portion of them. The sample holds roughly 500,000 clones, 80% to 90% seen once. Specimen: peripheral blood. These receptors were collected from a man in his late teens or twenties with COVID-19, enrolled during active disease.

The gene calls are TRBV11-1 and TRBJ1-1; 7 bases agree with TRBD1. Germline values: CDR1 SGHAT, CDR2 FQDESV (reference sequence). This CDR3 spans 16 amino acids. V shed 6 bases, J shed 4 bases, and the junction held 14 bases outside the gene matches. The chain's CDR3 is CASRFSSTGVVTEAFF. CDR3 in DNA: TGTGCCAGCAGATTCAGTTCAACAGGGGTGGTCACTGAAGCTTTCTTT.

V and J are TRBV7-9 and TRBJ2-1; 8 bases line up with TRBD2. CDR1 and CDR2 (germline): SEHNR, FQNEAQ (reference sequence). This CDR3 is built from 16 residues. V lost 2 bases to trimming and J lost 1 base; unmatched junction nucleotides: 4. CDR3 loop: CASSLFGTRSYNEQFF. For the CDR3, the DNA is TGTGCCAGCAGCTTATTCGGGACTAGGTCCTACAATGAGCAGTTCTTC.

The chain is built from TRBV27 and TRBJ1-5; D is possibly TRBD1 (5 bases). V was cut by 2 bases and J by 9 bases, with 11 bases left in between. CDR3 size: 13 residues. Germline assignment: CDR1 MNHEY and CDR2 SMNVEV (reference sequence). In DNA form, the CDR3 reads TGTGCCAGCAGTTTAGGGACTCTTTGGCCCCAGCATTTT. It codes for CASSLGTLWPQHF.

The V and J genes are TRBV11-1 and TRBJ1-1, with TRBD1 as a possible D gene (5 bases). The ends were cut back, 2 bases at V and 5 bases at J, with 9 bases in the middle. Germline CDR1 is SGHAT and CDR2 is FQDESV (reference sequence). This CDR3 has 13 residues. This chain's CDR3 is CASSLRAGTEAFF. CDR3 sequence (DNA): TGTGCCAGCAGCTTAAGAGCAGGGACTGAAGCTTTCTTT.

V usage is TRBV7-9 and J usage is TRBJ1-4; the D is unclear. Germline V gene data show CDR1 as SEHNR and CDR2 as FQNEAQ (reference sequence). This CDR3 has 12 residues. With 5 bases removed from V and 14 bases from J, the gap between germline ends came to 15 bases. The CDR3 region has the DNA TGTGCCAGCAGCACCAGCGGGAGAAGGCTGTTTTTT. It yields the protein CASSTSGRRLFF.

The chain has TRBV11-2 and TRBJ2-1, with D unclear. With 5 bases removed from V and 2 bases from J, the gap between germline ends came to 7 bases. CDR1 and CDR2 from the germline V gene are SGHAT and FQNNGV. This CDR3 has 13 residues. CDR3 amino acids: CASSVSAYNEQFF. The CDR3 DNA reads TGTGCCAGCAGCGTATCGGCCTACAATGAGCAGTTCTTC.

The chain couples TRBV10-1 to TRBJ2-1; 13 bases align to TRBD2. J was trimmed by 3 bases and V by 2 bases; bases with no gene match: 7. CDR3 length: 18 residues. Germline V CDR1 and CDR2: WNHNN, SYGVQD (reference sequence). Here the CDR3 DNA reads TGCGCCAGCAGTGAGACTAGCGGGAGGGCCTCTGGCTACAATGAGCAGTTCTTC. This sequence encodes CASSETSGRASGYNEQFF.

The chain has TRBV4-1 and TRBJ2-7, with 7 bases matching TRBD1. The V gene end was trimmed by 1 base and the J gene end by 2 bases; junction bases not matched to a gene: 5. CDR3 length: 15 residues. Germline V gives CDR1 MGHRA, CDR2 YSYEKL. Here the CDR3 reads CASSQGQGTAYEQYF. CDR3 nucleotide sequence: TGCGCCAGCAGCCAAGGACAGGGCACGGCCTACGAGCAGTACTTC.

CDR3 DNA: TGTGCCAGCAGTAAACTTGGACTAGCGGGGGGGCCCTACGAGCAGTACTTC. This gives the protein CASSKLGLAGGPYEQYF. The rearrangement joins TRBV27 to TRBJ2-7; 15 bases fit TRBD2. The CDR3 length is 17 residues. Per the germline V gene, CDR1 is MNHEY and CDR2 is SMNVEV (reference sequence). V gave up 5 bases and J gave up 2 bases; unmatched junction bases: 7.